This TCR beta chain was identified during a study of T cells in Graves' hyperthyroidism and ophthalmopathy. This clonotype was recorded at least ten times. The V gene's germline CDR1 is MDHEN and CDR2 SYDVKM. With 5 bases clipped from V and 5 bases from J, the junction kept 8 bases outside the gene matches. CDR3 length: 14 residues. Researchers took RNA transcripts and amplified the TCR beta CDR3 regions from them. TCR CDR3 regions were first amplified by RT-PCR with HTBI primers. In TCRdb, the multiplex PCR reads were re-called with MiXCR into one record per CDR3 protein. Of hundreds of thousands of distinct CDR3 sequences in the sample, around 13% were seen once.

The receptor's source is a woman under 30 with Graves' hyperthyroidism. Sequenced: blood. This chain joins TRBV28 and TRBJ1-2, with TRBD1 matching over 7 bases. CDR3 coding DNA: TGTGCCAGCAGTGTCGACAGGGTCAGTTATGGCTACACCTTC. Its translation is CASSVDRVSYGYTF.